Detailed here is one TCR beta chain. This specimen belongs to a study of blood T cell repertoires in COVID-19. Study overall: Acute and convalescent COVID-19 samples came from the United States, Italy and Spain. Sources were T cells, B-cell-depleted T cells, or PBMCs; the material itself was cDNA or gDNA.

CDR1 is LNHDA and CDR2 is SQIVND in the germline V gene (reference sequence). Germline trimming cut 2 bases from V and 5 bases from J; bases unmatched to any gene: 6. The length of the CDR3 is 15 residues. The authors' processing: From reference gene primer amplification, estimates of nucleated cell counts were derived. Sequencing was performed with immunoSEQ multiplex PCR; in TCRdb, only in-frame clones are kept and a portion is missing. That table furnishes V, J and clone size, whereas the DNA furnished D and trimming. The data hold about 110,000 clones, with 88% observed a single time. This TCR was sampled from a woman aged 45-59 years with acute or convalescent COVID-19. Sequenced material: peripheral blood. The chain recombines TRBV19 with TRBJ2-1, with 7 bases aligning to TRBD2. CDR3 protein: CASSILASGNNEQFF. Here the CDR3 DNA reads TGTGCCAGTAGTATACTGGCTAGCGGTAACAATGAGCAGTTCTTC. The full variable domain, in which reference TRBV19 and TRBJ2-1 provide the parts outside the CDR3, is DGGITQSPKYLFRKEGQNVTLSCEQNLNHDAMYWYRQDPGQGLRLIYYSQIVNDFQKGDIAEGYSVSREKKESFPLTVTSAQKNPTAFYLCASSILASGNNEQFFGPGTRLTVL.